One and the same sample provided the 22 T cell receptor beta chains below, sequenced in a study of T cells in narcolepsy listed by TCRdb under 2018. Library preparation employed the immunoSEQ multiplex PCR assay. TCRdb provides this immuneACCESS table in a form limited to in-frame rearrangements. Some clones are lacking; in checked studies, under half of them reflect an unresolved V gene, and why the rest are absent is not known. This sample gives fewer than 35,000 clones in total; 70% to 80% of them show up just once. Jointly, the top ten make up 0.85% to 1.3% of the sample. The sample was CD45RA- memory CD4+ T cells from PBMCs. This sample's cell subset or site label indicates: memory T cells sorted ex vivo from peripheral blood. The origin of the receptors is a human donor with narcolepsy.

V gene TRBV18 combines with J gene TRBJ1-2; TRBD1 is a possible D gene (5 bases). The ends were cut back, 6 bases at V and 0 bases at J, with 14 bases in the middle. The CDR3 is 15 residues long. Germline V lookup: CDR1 KGHSH, CDR2 LQKENI. In nucleotides, the CDR3 is TGTGCCAGCTCGCATCGGGACGTCTCTAACTATGGCTACACCTTC. This translates into CASSHRDVSNYGYTF.

In this sample, this clone turned up once. The V call is TRBV27, the J call TRBJ1-5; D not resolved. CDR1 MNHEY and CDR2 SMNVEV come from the germline V gene (reference sequence). V was shortened by 0 bases and J by 4 bases, with 10 bases between the two germline ends. This CDR3 has 15 residues. CDR3 coding DNA: TGTGCCAGCAGTTTATCGACTGTTGGGAATCAGCCCCAGCATTTT. Its protein is CASSLSTVGNQPQHF.

The chain is built from TRBV7-8 and TRBJ2-4, with D unclear. CDR3 length: 17 residues. V was trimmed by 4 bases and J by 0 bases, leaving 16 bases between them. Germline V gives CDR1 SGHVS, CDR2 FQNEAQ. The CDR3 coding sequence is TGTGCCAGCAGCTCCCCGGGTAGAGAACTAGCCAAAAACATTCAGTACTTC. Residues: CASSSPGRELAKNIQYF.

This clone occurred a few times. CDR3 DNA: TGCGCCAGCAGCTACACCGGCTCAACGGATTTGGTCCGGGAGCTGTTTTTT. Translating gives CASSYTGSTDLVRELFF. This sequence joins TRBV5-1 and TRBJ2-2; D is unclear. The CDR3 consists of 17 residues. The germline V gene encodes CDR1 SGHRS and CDR2 YFSETQ. The V gene lost 3 bases and the J gene lost 9 bases, with 24 bases spanning the gap.

This chain joins TRBV7-2 and TRBJ1-2; 9 bases map to TRBD1. The CDR3 has 15 amino acids. Germline V lookup: CDR1 SGHTA, CDR2 FQGNSA. The V and J ends lost 1 base and 5 bases, in that order; junction bases with no gene match: 5. The CDR3 bases are TGTGCCAGCAGCTTAGTGACAGGGGGGAGGTATGGCTACACCTTC. Its protein product is CASSLVTGGRYGYTF.

This clone was recorded only once. The V and J genes are TRBV19 and TRBJ1-3; 8 nucleotides match TRBD1. V lost 7 bases to trimming and J lost 2 bases; unmatched junction nucleotides: 1. This CDR3 is built from 13 residues. Germline V gene lookup returns CDR1 LNHDA and CDR2 SQIVND (reference sequence). The CDR3 sequence: CASTGGTGNTIYF. CDR3 in DNA: TGTGCCAGTACAGGGGGCACTGGAAACACCATATATTTT. The full variable domain, with the rest looked up from reference TRBV19 and TRBJ1-3, is DGGITQSPKYLFRKEGQNVTLSCEQNLNHDAMYWYRQDPGQGLRLIYYSQIVNDFQKGDIAEGYSVSREKKESFPLTVTSAQKNPTAFYLCASTGGTGNTIYFGEGSWLTVV.

The chain carries TRBV7-2 and TRBJ1-1; D ambiguous. CDR3 length equals 14 residues. CDR1 is SGHTA, CDR2 FQGNSA, per germline. With 0 bases removed from V and 0 bases from J, the gap between germline ends came to 5 bases. The CDR3 nucleotides read TGTGCCAGCAGCTTAGCGGAATTGAACACTGAAGCTTTCTTT. This gives the protein CASSLAELNTEAFF.

Turning to this clone: At one end the junction does not follow the germline gene, possibly because of a read error. V gene TRBV28 combines with J gene TRBJ2-7, with 11 bases fitting TRBD2. The germline V gene encodes CDR1 MDHEN and CDR2 SYDVKM. The CDR3 has 14 residues. The CDR3 loop is CASTLAGGSYEQYF. Here the CDR3 DNA reads TGTGCCAGCACTTTAGCGGGAGGGTCCTACGAGCAGTACTTC.

The chain uses TRBV19 and TRBJ1-2; 8 nucleotides align to TRBD1. J was trimmed by 8 bases and V by 4 bases; bases with no gene match: 21. The CDR3 length is 18 residues. In germline, CDR1 is LNHDA, CDR2 SQIVND (reference sequence). CDR3 region: CASSTFPPRTGTSYGYTF. In nucleotides, the CDR3 is TGTGCCAGTAGTACCTTTCCGCCCCGGACAGGGACTTCTTACGGCTACACCTTC.

CDR3 in DNA: TGTGCCAGCAGTTACTCCGAAGCAGCGGAAGAGCAGTACTTC. Residues: CASSYSEAAEEQYF. The chain combines TRBV6-6 with TRBJ2-7, with D possibly matching TRBD2 (5 bases). Trimming shortened V by 0 bases and J by 7 bases, and 13 bases separated the two germline ends. The CDR3 runs 14 residues. In germline, CDR1 is MNHNY, CDR2 SVGAGI (reference sequence).

The V and J genes are TRBV12-5 and TRBJ2-2, with 7 positions matching TRBD2. The CDR3 covers 15 residues. Germline CDR1 and CDR2: LGHNT and FRNRAP. V was clipped by 7 bases and J by 6 bases; unmatched bases: 11. The CDR3 loop is CASAIYGGGPGELFF. In DNA, the CDR3 is TGTGCTAGTGCTATTTATGGGGGAGGGCCCGGGGAGCTGTTTTTT.

J is TRBJ2-3 and V is TRBV6-1; D is unclear. Germline CDR1 reads MNHNS; CDR2 reads SASEGT. Trimming pared 3 bases from V and 2 bases from J, leaving 6 bases between. CDR3 length: 13 residues. CDR3 DNA sequence: TGTGCCAGCAGTGAGACGGACACAGATACGCAGTATTTT. Translated, it gives CASSETDTDTQYF.

The chain recombines TRBV10-2 with TRBJ1-5, with no clear D. Germline CDR1 reads WSHSY; CDR2 reads SAAADI. The V gene lost 1 base and the J gene lost 5 bases, with 6 bases spanning the gap. The CDR3 loop spans 13 amino acids. The CDR3 DNA is TGCGCCAGCAGTGAGTATTGGGATCAGCCCCAGCATTTT. Translating it yields CASSEYWDQPQHF.

There are a few counts of this clone. The chain couples TRBV30 to TRBJ1-2, with D tentatively TRBD1 (5 bases). In germline, CDR1 is GTSNPN, CDR2 SVGIG (reference sequence). This CDR3 spans 14 amino acids. V gave up 3 bases and J gave up 0 bases, with 11 bases separating them. The chain's CDR3 is CAWRVQVANYGYTF. For the CDR3, the DNA is TGTGCCTGGAGGGTACAGGTTGCTAACTATGGCTACACCTTC.

The rearrangement uses TRBV11-2 and TRBJ2-1; D may match TRBD1 or TRBD2 (5 bases each). CDR3 size: 15 residues. Germline CDR1 and CDR2: SGHAT and FQNNGV. V was trimmed by 1 base and J by 0 bases, leaving 7 bases between them. CDR3 loop: CASSLGGSSYNEQFF. CDR3 coding DNA: TGTGCCAGCAGCTTAGGGGGGAGCTCCTACAATGAGCAGTTCTTC.

This clone showed up just once. The V and J genes are TRBV5-5 and TRBJ2-3, with D hard to call. The CDR3 is 17 amino acids. Germline CDR1 SGHKS, CDR2 YYEKEE (reference sequence). The V end was cut by 0 bases, the J end by 1 base, with 15 bases between. In nucleotides, the CDR3 is TGTGCCAGCAGCTTGGGAGGACGGCCGCTAGGCACAGATACGCAGTATTTT. Amino acid sequence: CASSLGGRPLGTDTQYF.

The V and J genes are TRBV5-6 and TRBJ2-1, with 10 positions matching TRBD2. The CDR3 extends over 16 amino acids. In germline, CDR1 is SGHDT, CDR2 YYEEEE. Trimming took 2 bases from V and 1 from J; bases not matched to a gene: 3. Here the CDR3 reads CASSLVAGGSYNEQFF. The DNA of the CDR3 is TGTGCCAGCAGCTTAGTAGCGGGAGGATCCTACAATGAGCAGTTCTTC.

The chain has TRBV5-6 and TRBJ2-7; D is perhaps TRBD2 (5 bases). CDR1 and CDR2 from the germline V gene are SGHDT and YYEEEE. The CDR3 consists of 16 residues. Trimming pared 4 bases from V and 0 bases from J, leaving 17 bases between. Here the CDR3 reads CASSLGYGSNSYEQYF. CDR3 in DNA: TGTGCCAGCAGCCTTGGTTATGGGAGCAACTCCTACGAGCAGTACTTC.

The chain links TRBV27 to TRBJ1-5; 7 bases fit TRBD1. Germline V lookup: CDR1 MNHEY, CDR2 SMNVEV (reference sequence). The CDR3 totals 19 residues. The trim removed 2 bases at V and 3 bases at J, leaving 16 bases unmatched. The CDR3 DNA reads TGTGCCAGCAGTTTAAAGGGGGCAGGGTGGGACCGGGTCAATCAGCCCCAGCATTTT. Its protein is CASSLKGAGWDRVNQPQHF.

This chain joins TRBV18 and TRBJ1-2, with 10 bases that match TRBD1. The CDR3 loop spans 14 amino acids. Germline V CDR1 and CDR2: KGHSH, LQKENI. Trimming took 2 bases from V and 7 from J; bases not matched to a gene: 4. CDR3 amino acids: CASSPKTGGSGYTF. The CDR3 DNA reads as TGTGCCAGCTCACCAAAGACAGGGGGCAGTGGCTACACCTTC. Full variable domain (missing parts from reference TRBV18 and TRBJ1-2): NAGVMQNPRHLVRRRGQEARLRCSPMKGHSHVYWYRQLPEEGLKFMVYLQKENIIDESGMPKERFSAEFPKEGPSILRIQQVVRGDSAAYFCASSPKTGGSGYTFGSGTRLTVV.

The gene calls are TRBV27 and TRBJ1-1; D is undetermined. Trimming removed 3 bases at V and 4 bases at J, with 9 bases between. The germline V gene encodes CDR1 MNHEY and CDR2 SMNVEV (reference sequence). The CDR3 spans 13 residues. In DNA, the CDR3 is TGTGCCAGCAGTTTGGAAGGCGGCACTGAAGCTTTCTTT. Translated: CASSLEGGTEAFF.

The rearrangement joins TRBV11-2 to TRBJ1-4; D is perhaps TRBD1 (6 bases). V lost 6 bases and J lost 5, with 13 bases in between. This CDR3 spans 14 amino acids. CDR1 is SGHAT and CDR2 is FQNNGV in the germline V gene. CDR3 residues: CASSWYQGNEKLFF. The DNA of the CDR3 is TGTGCCAGCAGTTGGTATCAGGGGAATGAAAAACTGTTTTTT.